A single sample is the source of the 29 T cell receptor beta chains below, sequenced in a study of cytomegalovirus exposure and HLA in healthy donors (dated by TCRdb to the late 2010s). The method was the immunoSEQ multiplex PCR assay. A mixture of 60 forward primers for TCR Vbeta segments and 13 reverse primers for TCR Jbeta segments was used in the multiplex PCR. TCRdb mirrors the immuneACCESS table, restricted to in-frame sequences. Some clones are absent from its copies; in checked studies, under half trace to an unresolved V gene, and the reason for the others is unknown. This sample lists about 120,000 clones; roughly a tenth were detected once. About 4.7% of the sample is in the top ten clones. The sequenced sample consisted of PBMCs. The receptors come from a woman under 30 in good health and CMV-seropositive.

In this sample, this clone turned up a few times. The CDR3 nucleotides read TGTGCCACCAGTCCCAGGGAAGAACGCAGCGGGGAGCTGTTTTTT. Amino acids: CATSPREERSGELFF. This chain joins TRBV15 and TRBJ2-2; D is perhaps TRBD1 (5 bases). This CDR3 spans 15 amino acids. Germline-derived CDR1 and CDR2 are LNHNV and YYDKDF (reference sequence). The V and J ends lost 6 bases and 7 bases respectively, with 18 bases between them.

The chain recombines TRBV19 with TRBJ1-2, with TRBD1 identical over 11 bases. The CDR3 spans 17 residues. The germline V gene encodes CDR1 LNHDA and CDR2 SQIVND (reference sequence). Unmatched junction bases numbered 14, after V lost 7 bases and J lost 4 bases. The DNA for the CDR3 is TGTGCCAGTAATTCCCGGACGCAGGGGACAGGGGGCTATGGCTACACCTTC. Protein: CASNSRTQGTGGYGYTF.

This clone was observed a few times. J is TRBJ2-1 and V is TRBV4-1; 9 positions agree with TRBD2. Germline values: CDR1 MGHRA, CDR2 YSYEKL. Trimming removed 2 bases from V and 0 bases from J; junction bases left unmatched: 5. The CDR3 spans 17 residues. CDR3 nucleotide sequence: TGCGCCAGCAGCCAAATAGCGGGAGCGAGCTCCTACAATGAGCAGTTCTTC. It yields the protein CASSQIAGASSYNEQFF.

This clone was seen a few times. The gene calls are TRBV29-1 and TRBJ2-7; D is unresolved. The CDR3 length is 11 residues. Trimming took off 4 bases at V and 5 bases at J, with 9 bases between the two ends. Germline assignment: CDR1 SQVTM and CDR2 ANQGSEA. The chain's CDR3 is CSVVVSHEQYF. The CDR3 DNA follows: TGCAGCGTTGTCGTGTCTCACGAGCAGTACTTC.

The genes are TRBV5-1 and TRBJ2-5; TRBD2 matches at 12 bases. CDR3 length: 15 amino acids. CDR1 SGHRS and CDR2 YFSETQ come from the germline V gene. V lost 4 bases, J lost 4 bases, and 5 bases stayed unmatched. This CDR3 is CASSPLTSGRETQYF. CDR3 coding DNA: TGCGCCAGCAGCCCCCTGACTAGCGGGAGAGAGACCCAGTACTTC.

This clone was observed a few times. The chain is built from TRBV19 and TRBJ1-2; possibly TRBD1 for D (6 bases). Trimming left V 6 bases short and J 7 bases short, with 15 bases between. Germline values: CDR1 LNHDA, CDR2 SQIVND (reference sequence). This CDR3 contains 13 residues. The CDR3 sequence is CASRTQGSGGYTF. CDR3 DNA sequence: TGTGCCAGTAGGACTCAGGGGTCCGGTGGCTACACCTTC. Full variable domain (outside the CDR3, taken from reference TRBV19 and TRBJ1-2): DGGITQSPKYLFRKEGQNVTLSCEQNLNHDAMYWYRQDPGQGLRLIYYSQIVNDFQKGDIAEGYSVSREKKESFPLTVTSAQKNPTAFYLCASRTQGSGGYTFGSGTRLTVV.

This clone was observed a few times. V gene TRBV7-9 combines with J gene TRBJ2-2, with D possibly being TRBD1 (7 bases). Germline-derived CDR1 and CDR2 are SEHNR and FQNEAQ (reference sequence). The CDR3 is 14 amino acids. Trimming removed 8 bases from V and 0 bases from J, with 10 bases in between. The CDR3 sequence: CASPRGANTGELFF. The CDR3 DNA follows: TGTGCCAGCCCCAGGGGGGCGAACACCGGGGAGCTGTTTTTT.

This clone came up a few times. The chain links TRBV11-3 to TRBJ1-2; D is possibly TRBD1 (6 bases). CDR1 and CDR2 (germline): SGHNT, YENEEA. The length of the CDR3 is 11 residues. V was shortened by 4 bases and J by 14 bases, with 14 bases between the two germline ends. The CDR3 DNA reads TGTGCCAGCAGCTCCAGGGGATCCTCGACCTTC. This sequence encodes CASSSRGSSTF.

This clone was picked up a small number of times. The J gene is TRBJ2-3, the V gene TRBV28; TRBD2 matches at 9 bases. Trimming removed 2 bases from V and 4 bases from J; junction bases left unmatched: 19. CDR1 and CDR2 from the germline V gene are MDHEN and SYDVKM. This CDR3 is 20 amino acids long. The CDR3: CASSLIGGEAGGIFADTQYF. As DNA, the CDR3 is TGTGCCAGCAGTTTAATAGGGGGCGAAGCGGGAGGTATATTTGCAGATACGCAGTATTTT.

This clone was detected only a few times. This rearrangement joins TRBV7-9 to TRBJ2-1; D possibly corresponds to TRBD1 (6 bases). This CDR3 is 16 amino acids long. The germline CDR1 and CDR2 sequences are SEHNR and FQNEAQ (reference sequence). V was pared by 1 base and J by 3 bases, with 13 bases between. The CDR3 sequence is CASSLGRVGGYNEQFF. The CDR3 DNA is TGTGCCAGCAGCTTAGGACGGGTAGGGGGCTACAATGAGCAGTTCTTC.

This clone was detected only a few times. Distinct nucleotide sequences in the sample also encode this CDR3. The chain carries TRBV7-9 and TRBJ2-2; TRBD1 might be the D (5 bases). CDR3 length: 15 residues. CDR1 SEHNR and CDR2 FQNEAQ come from the germline V gene (reference sequence). V was clipped by 1 base and J by 2 bases, with 8 bases between them. The DNA of the CDR3 is TGTGCCAGCAGCTTAGGTCAGGGTAACACCGGGGAGCTGTTTTTT. Translation: CASSLGQGNTGELFF.

This clone was counted between two and nine times. The germline gene is not matched at one end of the junction; a read error may be the cause. Other nucleotide sequences from this sample produce the same CDR3. The rearrangement joins TRBV6-1 to TRBJ1-5, with 10 bases matching TRBD1. This CDR3 has 15 residues. Germline V lookup: CDR1 MNHNS, CDR2 SASEGT. This CDR3 reads CASSAGTGEAQPQHF. The CDR3 nucleotides read TGTGCCAGCAGTGCGGGGACAGGGGAGGCTCAGCCTCAGCATTTT.

V gene TRBV7-3 combines with J gene TRBJ2-1, with TRBD1 matching 7 bases. After removal of 5 bases from V and 8 bases from J, the junction contained 9 bases not matched to a gene. Germline V gene lookup returns CDR1 SGHTA and CDR2 FQGTGA. The CDR3 runs 14 residues. CDR3 protein: CASSKGASGYEQFF. CDR3 sequence (DNA): TGTGCCAGCAGCAAGGGGGCTTCGGGATATGAGCAGTTCTTC. The whole variable domain, remainder taken from reference TRBV7-3 and TRBJ2-1, is GAGVSQTPSNKVTEKGKYVELRCDPISGHTALYWYRQSLGQGPEFLIYFQGTGAADDSGLPNDRFFAVRPEGSVSTLKIQRTERGDSAVYLCASSKGASGYEQFFGPGTRLTVL.

This clone was counted between two and nine times. The chain uses TRBV27 and TRBJ2-7, with 7 bases matching TRBD1. This CDR3 spans 15 amino acids. The junction had 11 bases not matched to a gene; V was cut back by 6 bases and J by 3 bases. Germline-derived CDR1 and CDR2 are MNHEY and SMNVEV (reference sequence). CDR3 in amino acids: CASRPRDRDFYEQYF. Written as DNA, the CDR3 is TGTGCCAGCAGACCCCGGGACAGAGATTTCTACGAGCAGTACTTC.

This clone was seen only a few times. J is TRBJ2-3 and V is TRBV5-4; tentative D call: TRBD2 (6 bases). The V gene's germline CDR1 is SGHNT and CDR2 YYREEE (reference sequence). The germline V and J ends were trimmed by 7 bases and 0 bases, with 9 bases remaining between them. This CDR3 has 13 amino acids. The DNA of the CDR3 is TGTGCCAGCCTGCGGGATAGCACAGATACGCAGTATTTT. Translating it yields CASLRDSTDTQYF.

The V call is TRBV13, the J call TRBJ2-7; 8 bases fit TRBD2. This CDR3 is 18 amino acids long. Losses at the gene ends were 6 bases for V and 8 bases for J; bases not matched to a gene: 24. CDR1 and CDR2 (germline): PRHDT, FYEKMQ (reference sequence). CDR3 amino acids: CASRRTEYSGEPQSQQYF. In DNA form, the CDR3 reads TGTGCCAGCAGACGAACTGAATATAGCGGGGAACCCCAAAGTCAGCAGTACTTC.

The chain recombines TRBV7-6 with TRBJ1-1; D perhaps matches TRBD1 (5 bases). The CDR3 length is 15 residues. CDR1 and CDR2 (germline): SGHVS, FNYEAQ. Trimming took off 1 base at V and 0 bases at J, with 9 bases between the two ends. The CDR3 DNA reads as TGTGCCAGCAGCTTAGAACCAGGGTTGAACACTGAAGCTTTCTTT. Its translation is CASSLEPGLNTEAFF.

This clone was seen a few times. The chain carries TRBV29-1 and TRBJ2-4; no definite D call. CDR1 and CDR2 from the germline V gene are SQVTM and ANQGSEA. The CDR3 is made up of 12 amino acids. The V end was cut by 0 bases, the J end by 7 bases, with 7 bases between. This chain's CDR3 is CSVEEQYNIQYF. For the CDR3, the DNA is TGCAGCGTTGAAGAACAGTATAACATTCAGTACTTC.

The rearrangement uses TRBV6-4 and TRBJ1-1; TRBD1 aligns across 10 bases. The CDR3 loop spans 12 amino acids. In germline, CDR1 is MRHNA, CDR2 SNTAGT. Trimming removed 4 bases from V and 8 bases from J; junction bases left unmatched: 1. CDR3: CASSGQGAEAFF. The CDR3, as DNA: TGTGCCAGCAGTGGACAGGGGGCGGAAGCTTTCTTT.

This chain uses TRBV5-1 with TRBJ2-3; D ambiguous. Trimming took 6 bases from V and 1 from J, leaving 9 bases between them. CDR3 length: 13 residues. CDR1 and CDR2 (germline): SGHRS, YFSETQ. In DNA, the CDR3 is TGCGCCAGCACCATAGAGGGCACAGATACGCAGTATTTT. Encoded protein: CASTIEGTDTQYF.

This clone was seen only a few times. The J gene is TRBJ1-1, the V gene TRBV4-1; the match to TRBD1 covers 7 bases. Per germline, CDR1 MGHRA and CDR2 YSYEKL. The junction had 9 bases not matched to a gene; V was cut back by 6 bases and J by 2 bases. The length of the CDR3 is 15 residues. CDR3 sequence: CASRDRTGKNTEAFF. The CDR3 DNA follows: TGCGCCAGCAGGGATCGGACAGGCAAAAACACTGAAGCTTTCTTT.

This clone has more than one count but fewer than ten. The V and J genes are TRBV25-1 and TRBJ2-6; D call uncertain. Germline V gene lookup returns CDR1 MGHDK and CDR2 SYGVNS. The V and J ends lost 7 bases and 0 bases respectively, with 16 bases between them. The CDR3 contains 17 residues. The CDR3 protein is CASNSGPALSGANVLTF. In nucleotides, the CDR3 is TGTGCCAGCAATAGTGGGCCCGCCCTCTCTGGGGCCAACGTCCTGACTTTC.

This chain joins TRBV2 and TRBJ1-4; D is undetermined. The CDR3 consists of 12 residues. Germline V gene data show CDR1 as SNHLY and CDR2 as FYNNEI. V was cut by 7 bases and J by 16 bases, with 19 bases left in between. CDR3 residues: CASKMINRKTFF. CDR3 DNA: TGTGCCAGCAAAATGATTAACAGAAAGACGTTTTTT.

The rearrangement links TRBV19 to TRBJ2-7; a weak D match, TRBD1 (5 bases). The CDR3 totals 13 residues. Germline V gene data show CDR1 as LNHDA and CDR2 as SQIVND (reference sequence). Trimming removed 6 bases from V and 2 bases from J, with 11 bases in between. The CDR3 spells CASSDTGPYEQYF. CDR3 in DNA: TGTGCCAGTAGCGACACAGGCCCCTACGAGCAGTACTTC. The variable domain in full, completed from reference TRBV19 and TRBJ2-7, reads DGGITQSPKYLFRKEGQNVTLSCEQNLNHDAMYWYRQDPGQGLRLIYYSQIVNDFQKGDIAEGYSVSREKKESFPLTVTSAQKNPTAFYLCASSDTGPYEQYFGPGTRLTVT.

The rearrangement links TRBV18 to TRBJ1-4; D possibly corresponds to TRBD1 (5 bases). This CDR3 has 14 amino acids. Trimming removed 3 bases at V and 5 bases at J, with 10 bases between. Germline V lookup: CDR1 KGHSH, CDR2 LQKENI. Here the CDR3 DNA reads TGTGCCAGCTCACCTGGAGGGGTCAATGAAAAACTGTTTTTT. It yields the protein CASSPGGVNEKLFF.

This clone was detected many times. The J gene is TRBJ2-2, the V gene TRBV6-4; weak D call: TRBD2 (5 bases). Germline values: CDR1 MRHNA, CDR2 SNTAGT. The germline V and J ends were trimmed by 0 bases and 6 bases, with 5 bases remaining between them. CDR3 length equals 13 residues. The CDR3: CASSDSGAGELFF. Written as DNA, the CDR3 is TGTGCCAGCAGTGACTCGGGAGCCGGGGAGCTGTTTTTT.

The V gene is TRBV7-9, the J gene TRBJ1-4, with D hard to call. CDR3 size: 14 residues. V was pared by 1 base and J by 8 bases, with 11 bases between. The germline V gene encodes CDR1 SEHNR and CDR2 FQNEAQ (reference sequence). The CDR3 bases are TGTGCCAGCAGCTTAGAGGCGGTTGGCGAAAAACTGTTTTTT. It specifies CASSLEAVGEKLFF. The full variable domain, completed using reference TRBV7-9 and TRBJ1-4, is DTGVSQNPRHKITKRGQNVTFRCDPISEHNRLYWYRQTLGQGPEFLTYFQNEAQLEKSRLLSDRFSAERPKGSFSTLEIQRTEQGDSAMYLCASSLEAVGEKLFFGSGTQLSVL.

The sample holds a few counts of this clone. This chain uses TRBV4-1 with TRBJ1-1, with D perhaps matching TRBD1 (6 bases). The V and J ends lost 0 bases and 1 base respectively, with 9 bases between them. The CDR3 has 15 amino acids. Germline CDR1 reads MGHRA; CDR2 reads YSYEKL. The CDR3 sequence is CASSQDRGSNTEAFF. DNA for the CDR3: TGCGCCAGCAGCCAAGACAGGGGTTCGAACACTGAAGCTTTCTTT.

V usage is TRBV27 and J usage is TRBJ1-1, with D unresolved. V gave up 0 bases and J gave up 0 bases, with 8 bases separating them. The germline V gene encodes CDR1 MNHEY and CDR2 SMNVEV (reference sequence). This CDR3 comprises 15 residues. CDR3 region: CASSLSGRMNTEAFF. CDR3 DNA sequence: TGTGCCAGCAGTTTATCGGGGAGAATGAACACTGAAGCTTTCTTT.